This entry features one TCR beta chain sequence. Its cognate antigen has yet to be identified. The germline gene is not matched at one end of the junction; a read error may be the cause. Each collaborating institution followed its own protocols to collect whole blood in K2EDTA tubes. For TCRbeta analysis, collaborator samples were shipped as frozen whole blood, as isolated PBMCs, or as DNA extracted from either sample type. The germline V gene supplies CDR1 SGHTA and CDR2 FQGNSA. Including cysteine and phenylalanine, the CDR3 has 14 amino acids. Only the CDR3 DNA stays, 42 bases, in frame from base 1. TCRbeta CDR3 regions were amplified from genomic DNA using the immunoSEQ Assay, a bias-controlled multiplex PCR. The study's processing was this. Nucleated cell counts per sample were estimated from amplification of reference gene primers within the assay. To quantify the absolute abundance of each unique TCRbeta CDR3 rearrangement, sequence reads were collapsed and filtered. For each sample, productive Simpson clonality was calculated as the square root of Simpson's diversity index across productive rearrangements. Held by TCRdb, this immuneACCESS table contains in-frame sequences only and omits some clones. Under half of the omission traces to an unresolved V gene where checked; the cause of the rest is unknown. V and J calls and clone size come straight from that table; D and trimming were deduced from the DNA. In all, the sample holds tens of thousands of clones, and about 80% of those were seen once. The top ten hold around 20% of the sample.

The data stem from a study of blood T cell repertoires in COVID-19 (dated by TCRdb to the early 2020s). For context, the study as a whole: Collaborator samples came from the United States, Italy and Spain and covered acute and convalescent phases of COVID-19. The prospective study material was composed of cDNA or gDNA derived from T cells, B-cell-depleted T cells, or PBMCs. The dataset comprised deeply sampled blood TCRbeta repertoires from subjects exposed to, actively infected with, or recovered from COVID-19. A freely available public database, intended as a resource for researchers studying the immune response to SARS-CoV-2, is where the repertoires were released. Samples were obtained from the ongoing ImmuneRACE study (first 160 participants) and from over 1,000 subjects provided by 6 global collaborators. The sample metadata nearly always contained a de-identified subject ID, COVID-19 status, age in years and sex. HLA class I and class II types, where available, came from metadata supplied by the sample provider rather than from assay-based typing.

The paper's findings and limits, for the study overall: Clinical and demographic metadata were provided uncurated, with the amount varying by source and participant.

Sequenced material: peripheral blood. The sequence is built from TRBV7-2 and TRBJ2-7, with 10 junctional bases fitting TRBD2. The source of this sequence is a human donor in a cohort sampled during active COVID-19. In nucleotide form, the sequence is TGTGCCAGCAGCATAGCGGGGGGTCTTTACGAGCAGTACTTC. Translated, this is CASSIAGGLYEQYF. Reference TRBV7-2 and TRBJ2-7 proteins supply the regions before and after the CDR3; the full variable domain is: GAGVSQSPSNKVTEKGKDVELRCDPISGHTALYWYRQSLGQGLEFLIYFQGNSAPDKSGLPSDRFSAERTGGSVSTLTIQRTQQEDSAVYLCASSIAGGLYEQYFGPGTRLTVT.